A selection of T cell receptor beta chains follows, all from one sample in a study of STAT3 mutations in large granular lymphocyte leukemia. Method: immunoSEQ multiplex PCR; TCRdb's copy keeps in-frame clones and lacks some. The sample contains approximately 8,400 clones, about 92% of which appear only once. Material for sequencing was peripheral blood mononuclear cells. The receptors derive from a man in his sixties with T-cell large granular lymphocyte leukemia. Some clones in this sample may be carry-over from other donors' samples. CDR3s include the opening cysteine and the closing phenylalanine or tryptophan. The D gene is left open where the match is weak. The size of a clone is reported for some rows only, either as once, few or many, or as a class for expanded clones.

V gene: TRBV7-6; clone size: .; D gene: TRBD1; J gene: TRBJ2-1; CDR3 protein: CASSSPGQGANEQFF; CDR3 DNA: TGTGCCAGCAGCTCCCCGGGACAGGGGGCAAATGAGCAGTTCTTC
V gene: TRBV27; clone size: .; D gene: .; J gene: TRBJ1-2; CDR3 protein: CASSLWSGASPNYGYTF; CDR3 DNA: TGTGCCAGCAGTTTATGGTCAGGGGCTAGCCCCAACTATGGCTACACCTTC
V gene: TRBV2; clone size: .; D gene: .; J gene: TRBJ1-1; CDR3 protein: CASRVRGNTEAFF; CDR3 DNA: TGTGCCAGCAGGGTCAGGGGGAACACTGAAGCTTTCTTT
V gene: TRBV5-6; clone size: .; D gene: .; J gene: TRBJ2-1; CDR3 protein: CASSNGVSSYNEQFF; CDR3 DNA: TGTGCCAGCAGCAACGGGGTAAGCTCCTACAATGAGCAGTTCTTC
V gene: TRBV7-2; clone size: .; D gene: TRBD1; J gene: TRBJ2-2; CDR3 protein: CASSRTGANTGELFF; CDR3 DNA: TGTGCCAGCAGCCGGACAGGGGCCAACACCGGGGAGCTGTTTTTT
V gene: TRBV7-9; clone size: .; D gene: .; J gene: TRBJ2-5; CDR3 protein: CASSLVGGRANQETQYF; CDR3 DNA: TGTGCCAGCAGCTTAGTAGGGGGGAGAGCGAATCAAGAGACCCAGTACTTC
V gene: TRBV19; clone size: .; D gene: .; J gene: TRBJ1-3; CDR3 protein: CASSAQGLSGNTIYF; CDR3 DNA: TGTGCCAGTAGTGCCCAGGGACTCTCTGGAAACACCATATATTTT
V gene: TRBV2; clone size: .; D gene: .; J gene: TRBJ1-6; CDR3 protein: CASRPGTSSYNSPLHF; CDR3 DNA: TGTGCCAGCAGGCCCGGCACCAGCTCCTATAATTCACCCCTCCACTTT
V gene: TRBV10-2; clone size: .; D gene: .; J gene: TRBJ2-3; CDR3 protein: CASSEWSTTDTQYF; CDR3 DNA: TGCGCCAGCAGTGAGTGGTCCACCACAGATACGCAGTATTTT
V gene: TRBV2; clone size: few; D gene: .; J gene: TRBJ1-6; CDR3 protein: CASRARGQRNSPLHF; CDR3 DNA: TGTGCCAGCAGGGCGAGAGGGCAACGGAATTCACCCCTCCACTTT
V gene: TRBV5-4; clone size: .; D gene: .; J gene: TRBJ2-7; CDR3 protein: CASSSAGLIVGYEQYF; CDR3 DNA: TGTGCCAGCAGCTCGGCGGGCCTTATCGTGGGCTACGAGCAGTACTTC
V gene: TRBV27; clone size: .; D gene: .; J gene: TRBJ2-7; CDR3 protein: CASSLWAAQLEQYF; CDR3 DNA: TGTGCCAGCAGTTTATGGGCTGCTCAGCTCGAGCAGTACTTC
V gene: TRBV5-1; clone size: .; D gene: .; J gene: TRBJ2-7; CDR3 protein: CASSRGRGPYEQYF; CDR3 DNA: TGCGCCAGCAGCCGGGGAAGGGGACCCTACGAGCAGTACTTC
V gene: TRBV30; clone size: .; D gene: .; J gene: TRBJ1-3; CDR3 protein: CAWRTSSGNTIYF; CDR3 DNA: TGTGCCTGGAGGACTAGTTCTGGAAACACCATATATTTT
V gene: TRBV30; clone size: .; D gene: .; J gene: TRBJ2-2; CDR3 protein: CAWSGARTGELFF; CDR3 DNA: TGTGCCTGGAGTGGGGCCCGAACCGGGGAGCTGTTTTTT
V gene: TRBV7-8; clone size: .; D gene: .; J gene: TRBJ2-3; CDR3 protein: CASSLGTSLGPDTQYF; CDR3 DNA: TGTGCCAGCAGCCTCGGGACCAGTCTGGGCCCAGATACGCAGTATTTT
V gene: TRBV4-2; clone size: .; D gene: TRBD1; J gene: TRBJ2-7; CDR3 protein: CASSQEGTGSSYEQYF; CDR3 DNA: TGTGCCAGCAGCCAAGAGGGGACAGGGTCCTCCTACGAGCAGTACTTC
V gene: TRBV9; clone size: .; D gene: TRBD2; J gene: TRBJ2-7; CDR3 protein: CASSAGFLTSGDEQYF; CDR3 DNA: TGTGCCAGCAGCGCAGGTTTTCTGACTAGCGGGGACGAGCAGTACTTC
V gene: TRBV5-1; clone size: .; D gene: .; J gene: TRBJ1-1; CDR3 protein: CASSLGQAGSEAFF; CDR3 DNA: TGCGCCAGCAGCTTGGGCCAGGCGGGCTCTGAAGCTTTCTTT
V gene: TRBV5-4; clone size: .; D gene: .; J gene: TRBJ2-2; CDR3 protein: CASSQTSRNTGELFF; CDR3 DNA: TGTGCCAGCAGCCAGACTAGTCGGAACACCGGGGAGCTGTTTTTT
V gene: TRBV30; clone size: .; D gene: .; J gene: TRBJ1-3; CDR3 protein: CAWRITSGNTIYF; CDR3 DNA: TGTGCCTGGAGAATTACTTCTGGAAACACCATATATTTT
V gene: TRBV27; clone size: .; D gene: TRBD2; J gene: TRBJ2-1; CDR3 protein: CASSQTSGRNNEQFF; CDR3 DNA: TGTGCCAGCAGTCAAACTAGCGGGAGGAACAATGAGCAGTTCTTC
V gene: TRBV30; clone size: .; D gene: .; J gene: TRBJ2-5; CDR3 protein: CAWDPTGLQETQYF; CDR3 DNA: TGTGCCTGGGACCCGACAGGTCTCCAAGAGACCCAGTACTTC
V gene: TRBV18; clone size: .; D gene: .; J gene: TRBJ2-3; CDR3 protein: CASSLGGAADTQYF; CDR3 DNA: TGTGCCAGCTCACTTGGGGGAGCCGCAGATACGCAGTATTTT
V gene: TRBV5-1; clone size: .; D gene: .; J gene: TRBJ1-1; CDR3 protein: CASSFQGQPSTEAFF; CDR3 DNA: TGCGCCAGCAGCTTTCAGGGGCAGCCATCCACTGAAGCTTTCTTT
V gene: TRBV10-2; clone size: .; D gene: .; J gene: TRBJ2-7; CDR3 protein: CASRRKWDEQYF; CDR3 DNA: TGCGCCAGCAGACGCAAGTGGGACGAGCAGTACTTC
V gene: TRBV5-6; clone size: .; D gene: TRBD1; J gene: TRBJ2-4; CDR3 protein: CASSLRQGRDIQYF; CDR3 DNA: TGTGCCAGCAGCTTGAGACAGGGCCGGGACATTCAGTACTTC
V gene: TRBV28; clone size: .; D gene: .; J gene: TRBJ2-7; CDR3 protein: CASSISGPYEQYF; CDR3 DNA: TGTGCCAGCAGTATTAGCGGCCCCTACGAGCAGTACTTC
V gene: TRBV6-5; clone size: .; D gene: .; J gene: TRBJ2-1; CDR3 protein: CASSQQVAYNEQFF; CDR3 DNA: TGTGCCAGCAGTCAACAAGTTGCTTACAATGAGCAGTTCTTC
V gene: TRBV6-4; clone size: .; D gene: TRBD2; J gene: TRBJ2-3; CDR3 protein: CASRYQPGGDTQYF; CDR3 DNA: TGTGCCAGCAGATACCAACCGGGGGGAGATACGCAGTATTTT
V gene: TRBV30; clone size: .; D gene: .; J gene: TRBJ2-6; CDR3 protein: CAWSPLGETGANVLTF; CDR3 DNA: TGTGCCTGGAGCCCTCTAGGGGAGACTGGGGCCAACGTCCTGACTTTC
V gene: TRBV4-2; clone size: .; D gene: .; J gene: TRBJ2-7; CDR3 protein: CASSQDKAGSYEQYF; CDR3 DNA: TGTGCCAGCAGCCAAGATAAGGCGGGATCCTACGAGCAGTACTTC
V gene: TRBV4-1; clone size: .; D gene: TRBD2; J gene: TRBJ2-1; CDR3 protein: CASSSIGGSGIDEQFF; CDR3 DNA: TGCGCCAGCAGCTCTATAGGAGGTAGCGGGATAGATGAGCAGTTCTTC
V gene: TRBV5-1; clone size: .; D gene: TRBD1; J gene: TRBJ2-7; CDR3 protein: CASSSEPGQVGIEQYF; CDR3 DNA: TGCGCCAGCAGTTCAGAGCCGGGACAGGTGGGCATCGAGCAGTACTTC
V gene: TRBV7-2; clone size: .; D gene: .; J gene: TRBJ1-1; CDR3 protein: CASRTQWNTEAFF; CDR3 DNA: TGTGCCAGCAGAACACAGTGGAACACTGAAGCTTTCTTT
V gene: TRBV7-2; clone size: few; D gene: .; J gene: TRBJ1-5; CDR3 protein: CASSLMGPQHF; CDR3 DNA: TGTGCCAGCAGCTTGATGGGGCCCCAGCATTTT
V gene: TRBV28; clone size: once; D gene: .; J gene: TRBJ2-1; CDR3 protein: CASSLRLNEQFF; CDR3 DNA: TGTGCCAGCAGTTTACGTCTCAATGAGCAGTTCTTC
V gene: TRBV18; clone size: .; D gene: TRBD2; J gene: TRBJ2-7; CDR3 protein: CASSPAGGSSYEQYF; CDR3 DNA: TGTGCCAGCTCACCAGCGGGAGGGAGCTCCTACGAGCAGTACTTC
V gene: TRBV7-9; clone size: .; D gene: .; J gene: TRBJ1-5; CDR3 protein: CASSSTGMGNQPQHF; CDR3 DNA: TGTGCCAGCAGCTCCACAGGGATGGGCAATCAGCCCCAGCATTTT
V gene: TRBV4-3; clone size: .; D gene: .; J gene: TRBJ2-3; CDR3 protein: CASSHGLAPDTQYF; CDR3 DNA: TGCGCCAGCAGCCATGGGCTGGCCCCAGATACGCAGTATTTT
V gene: TRBV27; clone size: .; D gene: .; J gene: TRBJ2-7; CDR3 protein: CASSLLSGPWEQYF; CDR3 DNA: TGTGCCAGCAGTCTTCTTAGCGGCCCTTGGGAGCAGTACTTC
V gene: TRBV18; clone size: .; D gene: TRBD1; J gene: TRBJ2-1; CDR3 protein: CASSPRTGNYNEQFF; CDR3 DNA: TGTGCCAGCTCACCGCGGACAGGGAATTACAATGAGCAGTTCTTC
V gene: TRBV27; clone size: .; D gene: TRBD2; J gene: TRBJ2-2; CDR3 protein: CASSPSTSGVSTGELFF; CDR3 DNA: TGTGCCAGCAGTCCATCGACTAGCGGGGTGAGCACCGGGGAGCTGTTTTTT
V gene: TRBV11-2; clone size: .; D gene: TRBD2; J gene: TRBJ2-1; CDR3 protein: CASSSTSGSYNEQFF; CDR3 DNA: TGTGCCAGCAGCTCGACTAGCGGAAGCTACAATGAGCAGTTCTTC
V gene: TRBV5-4; clone size: once; D gene: TRBD2; J gene: TRBJ2-1; CDR3 protein: CASRSEREAPNEQFF; CDR3 DNA: TGTGCCAGCAGGTCGGAGCGGGAGGCCCCCAATGAGCAGTTCTTC
V gene: TRBV18; clone size: .; D gene: TRBD2; J gene: TRBJ2-3; CDR3 protein: CASSPGTSGIGTDTQYF; CDR3 DNA: TGTGCCAGCTCCCCAGGGACTAGCGGGATAGGCACAGATACGCAGTATTTT
V gene: TRBV28; clone size: .; D gene: .; J gene: TRBJ1-2; CDR3 protein: CASSLGRSYGYTF; CDR3 DNA: TGTGCCAGCAGTTTGGGCAGGTCATATGGCTACACCTTC
V gene: TRBV5-1; clone size: .; D gene: .; J gene: TRBJ2-5; CDR3 protein: CASSLGPGPETQYF; CDR3 DNA: TGCGCCAGCAGCTTGGGTCCAGGCCCGGAGACCCAGTACTTC
V gene: TRBV19; clone size: .; D gene: TRBD1; J gene: TRBJ1-1; CDR3 protein: CASTIDRDTEAFF; CDR3 DNA: TGTGCCAGTACCATAGACAGGGACACTGAAGCTTTCTTT
V gene: TRBV6-5; clone size: .; D gene: TRBD2; J gene: TRBJ2-7; CDR3 protein: CASSYSPGLANEQYF; CDR3 DNA: TGTGCCAGCAGTTACTCCCCGGGACTAGCGAACGAGCAGTACTTC
V gene: TRBV6-6; clone size: .; D gene: .; J gene: TRBJ2-7; CDR3 protein: CASSYTQGGYEQYF; CDR3 DNA: TGTGCCAGCAGTTACACCCAGGGGGGATACGAGCAGTACTTC
V gene: TRBV7-9; clone size: .; D gene: TRBD1; J gene: TRBJ1-1; CDR3 protein: CASSLGTDTEAFF; CDR3 DNA: TGTGCCAGCAGCTTGGGGACAGACACTGAAGCTTTCTTT
V gene: TRBV9; clone size: .; D gene: TRBD2; J gene: TRBJ2-5; CDR3 protein: CASSPGVAGTQYF; CDR3 DNA: TGTGCCAGCAGCCCTGGAGTAGCGGGGACCCAGTACTTC
V gene: TRBV7-2; clone size: .; D gene: TRBD1; J gene: TRBJ1-5; CDR3 protein: CASSLAGTGYQPQHF; CDR3 DNA: TGTGCCAGCAGCTTAGCCGGGACAGGGTATCAGCCCCAGCATTTT
V gene: TRBV18; clone size: once; D gene: .; J gene: TRBJ1-3; CDR3 protein: CASSPDIFSSGNTIYF; CDR3 DNA: TGTGCCAGCTCACCAGACATCTTCTCCTCTGGAAACACCATATATTTT
V gene: TRBV4-3; clone size: .; D gene: .; J gene: TRBJ2-1; CDR3 protein: CASSLKGQGSYNEQFF; CDR3 DNA: TGCGCCAGCAGCCTTAAAGGTCAGGGCTCCTACAATGAGCAGTTCTTC
V gene: TRBV7-6; clone size: .; D gene: .; J gene: TRBJ1-2; CDR3 protein: CASSRKTYGYTF; CDR3 DNA: TGTGCCAGCAGTCGAAAGACCTATGGCTACACCTTC
V gene: TRBV25-1; clone size: .; D gene: .; J gene: TRBJ2-4; CDR3 protein: CASSSIGLAKNIQYF; CDR3 DNA: TGTGCCAGCAGTTCAATCGGTCTAGCCAAAAACATTCAGTACTTC
V gene: TRBV10-1; clone size: .; D gene: .; J gene: TRBJ2-7; CDR3 protein: CASSETGTYEQYF; CDR3 DNA: TGCGCCAGCAGTGAGACGGGTACCTACGAGCAGTACTTC
V gene: TRBV5-1; clone size: once; D gene: .; J gene: TRBJ2-7; CDR3 protein: CASSLPNSYEQYF; CDR3 DNA: TGCGCCAGCAGCTTGCCCAACAGCTACGAGCAGTACTTC